This T cell receptor beta chain was sequenced in a study of CD4 T cells in relation to SARS-CoV-2 and coronaviruses. The wider study: PBMCs were cultured with antigen for about eleven days before TCR beta sequencing. The HLA restriction of the shared crossreactive spike epitopes was mapped.

Clones were sequenced by immunoSEQ multiplex PCR, and TCRdb holds only the in-frame ones, with some missing. Of 18,000 or so clones in the sample, about 72% are singletons; the top ten hold about a quarter. Study findings and constraints: About 65% of donors had memory CD4+ clonotypes crossrecognizing SARS-CoV-2 and common cold coronavirus spike.

The unexposed donors gave CD4+ T cells in about 2011-2019, prior to COVID-19. The cells were cultured for approximately ten days before CD4+ T cells were isolated. Testing used SARS-CoV-2 S/N and four cold-coronavirus spikes on unexposed-donor CD4+ T cells, cells permitting. From germline, CDR1 is LNHNV and CDR2 YYDKDF (reference sequence). J was trimmed by 7 bases and V by 4 bases; bases with no gene match: 10. The CDR3 loop spans 15 amino acids. This clone was seen more than once but under ten times. The antigen is undetermined. Sequencing input: CD4+ T cells from PBMCs, cultured in vitro. This chain connects TRBV15 to TRBJ1-5; 7 bases are a match to TRBD1. This sequence originates from a human donor in good health. CDR3 bases: TGTGCCACCAGCAAGGACAGGACAACTTTGCAGCCCCAGCATTTT. As protein: CATSKDRTTLQPQHF.